Listed below are T cell receptor beta chains from one sample, sequenced in a study of blood T cell repertoires in COVID-19. Libraries were prepared by immunoSEQ multiplex PCR; TCRdb keeps only in-frame clonotypes and omits some of them. The data show more than 300,000 clones, with 89% seen just once and roughly 10% held by the top ten. The sample taken for sequencing was PBMCs or T cells enriched from blood (not recorded which). The source of these receptors is a woman under 40 who had recovered from COVID-19. CDR3s include the opening cysteine and the closing phenylalanine or tryptophan. The order of the fields is V gene, J gene, D gene, CDR3 length, clone size, CDR3 DNA, CDR3 protein. D genes are given only for firm matches. Some rows have no size entry. The others give once, few or many, or a class for an expanded clone.

v_call: TRBV9; j_call: TRBJ2-1; d_call: TRBD2; cdr3_length: 18; clone_size: NA; cdr3_nt: TGTGCCAGCAGCGTAGCACCGTCGACTAGCGGGAGAGGGAATGAGCAGTTCTTC; cdr3_aa: CASSVAPSTSGRGNEQFF
v_call: TRBV6-5; j_call: TRBJ1-2; d_call: TRBD1; cdr3_length: 14; clone_size: NA; cdr3_nt: TGTGCCAGCAGTACGACAGGGGGCGACTATGGCTACACCTTC; cdr3_aa: CASSTTGGDYGYTF
v_call: TRBV5-1; j_call: TRBJ1-1; d_call: NA; cdr3_length: 15; clone_size: once; cdr3_nt: TGCGCCAGCAGCTCGGCCCCCGGAGGGGTAACTGAAGCTTTCTTT; cdr3_aa: CASSSAPGGVTEAFF
v_call: TRBV29-1; j_call: TRBJ1-2; d_call: TRBD1; cdr3_length: 14; clone_size: NA; cdr3_nt: TGCAGCGTCGCCGCAGGGGGCAGGAACTATGGCTACACCTTC; cdr3_aa: CSVAAGGRNYGYTF
v_call: TRBV30; j_call: TRBJ2-1; d_call: TRBD2; cdr3_length: 14; clone_size: NA; cdr3_nt: TGTGCCTGGAGTGACGGGACTAGCCACCATGAGCAGTTCTTC; cdr3_aa: CAWSDGTSHHEQFF
v_call: TRBV7-9; j_call: TRBJ2-5; d_call: NA; cdr3_length: 12; clone_size: NA; cdr3_nt: TGTGCCAGCAGCCTGCCGGGACTTCCCTGGTACTTC; cdr3_aa: CASSLPGLPWYF
v_call: TRBV27; j_call: TRBJ2-6; d_call: TRBD1; cdr3_length: 19; clone_size: NA; cdr3_nt: TGTGCCAGCAGTTTATCGGGCAAGGACAGGGGGCTGGGGGCCAACGTCCTGACTTTC; cdr3_aa: CASSLSGKDRGLGANVLTF
v_call: TRBV18; j_call: TRBJ1-2; d_call: NA; cdr3_length: 17; clone_size: NA; cdr3_nt: TGTGCCAGCTCACTAACCCGAATGCAGACAGAAAACTATGGCTACACCTTC; cdr3_aa: CASSLTRMQTENYGYTF
v_call: TRBV7-9; j_call: TRBJ1-1; d_call: NA; cdr3_length: 17; clone_size: NA; cdr3_nt: TGTGCCAGCAGCTCGCAGGGACTAGCCCGGATGAACACTGAAGCTTTCTTT; cdr3_aa: CASSSQGLARMNTEAFF
v_call: TRBV15; j_call: TRBJ1-1; d_call: TRBD1; cdr3_length: 16; clone_size: NA; cdr3_nt: TGTGCCACCCGTAGCGGACAGGGGGACCGATTGACTGAAGCTTTCTTT; cdr3_aa: CATRSGQGDRLTEAFF
v_call: TRBV5-6; j_call: TRBJ2-7; d_call: TRBD1; cdr3_length: 13; clone_size: NA; cdr3_nt: TGTGCCAGCAGCAGGGACAGCAACTACGAGCAGTACTTC; cdr3_aa: CASSRDSNYEQYF
v_call: TRBV7-9; j_call: TRBJ1-4; d_call: TRBD1; cdr3_length: 14; clone_size: NA; cdr3_nt: TGTGCCAGCAGTTCGGACAGGGTTTTTGGAAAACTGTTTTTT; cdr3_aa: CASSSDRVFGKLFF
v_call: TRBV28; j_call: TRBJ2-1; d_call: NA; cdr3_length: 16; clone_size: NA; cdr3_nt: TGTGCCAGCAGTTTATTGGGCTTCCGGAGGTACAATGAGCAGTTCTTC; cdr3_aa: CASSLLGFRRYNEQFF